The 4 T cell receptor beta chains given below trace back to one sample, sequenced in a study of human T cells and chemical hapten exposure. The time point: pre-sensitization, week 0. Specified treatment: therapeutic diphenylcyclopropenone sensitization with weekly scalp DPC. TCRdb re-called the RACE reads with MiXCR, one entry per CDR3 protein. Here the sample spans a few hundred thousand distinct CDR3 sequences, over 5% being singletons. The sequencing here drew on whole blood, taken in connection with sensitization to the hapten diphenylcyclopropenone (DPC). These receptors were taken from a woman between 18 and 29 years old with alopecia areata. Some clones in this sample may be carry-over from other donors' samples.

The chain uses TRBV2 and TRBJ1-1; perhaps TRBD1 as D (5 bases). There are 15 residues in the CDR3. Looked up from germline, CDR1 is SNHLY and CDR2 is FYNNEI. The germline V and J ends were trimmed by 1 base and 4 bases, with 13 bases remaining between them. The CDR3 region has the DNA TGTGCCAGCAGTGAAGGAACAGGTTGGACCACTGAAGCTTTCTTT. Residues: CASSEGTGWTTEAFF. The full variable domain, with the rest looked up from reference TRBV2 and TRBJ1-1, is EPEVTQTPSHQVTQMGQEVILRCVPISNHLYFYWYRQILGQKVEFLVSFYNNEISEKSEIFDDQFSVERPDGSNFTLKIRSTKLEDSAMYFCASSEGTGWTTEAFFGQGTRLTVV.

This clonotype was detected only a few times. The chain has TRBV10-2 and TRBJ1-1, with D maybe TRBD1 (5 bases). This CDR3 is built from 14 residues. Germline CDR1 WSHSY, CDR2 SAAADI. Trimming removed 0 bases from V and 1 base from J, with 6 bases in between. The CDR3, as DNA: TGCGCCAGCAGTGAGTCTACAGGGAACACTGAAGCTTTCTTT. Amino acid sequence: CASSESTGNTEAFF.

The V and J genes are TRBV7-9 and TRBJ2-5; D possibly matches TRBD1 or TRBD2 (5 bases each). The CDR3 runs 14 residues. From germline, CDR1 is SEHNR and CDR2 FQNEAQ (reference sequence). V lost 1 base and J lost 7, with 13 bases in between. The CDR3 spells CASSLGDRRGTQYF. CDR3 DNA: TGTGCCAGCAGCTTAGGGGACCGCCGTGGGACCCAGTACTTC.

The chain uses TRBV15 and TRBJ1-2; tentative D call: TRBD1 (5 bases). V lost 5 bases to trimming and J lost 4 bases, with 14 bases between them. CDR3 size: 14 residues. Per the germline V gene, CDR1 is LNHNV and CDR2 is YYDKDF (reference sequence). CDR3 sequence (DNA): TGTGCCACCAGCCTCGTCGCGGGGGGCTATGGCTACACCTTC. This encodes CATSLVAGGYGYTF.